This TCR beta chain came from a study of CD8 T cells in ankylosing spondylitis. The sample holds many counts of this clonotype. Its specificity is not known. In germline, CDR1 is MNHEY, CDR2 SMNVEV (reference sequence). Trimming removed 3 bases at V and 10 bases at J, with 4 bases between. The CDR3 covers 10 residues. Broader study findings: In the blood and synovial fluid of reactive arthritis, some motif variants had been previously reported.

TCRdb re-called the 5' RACE reads through MiXCR, storing one row per CDR3 protein. The repertoire holds 150,000 to 200,000 distinct CDR3 sequences, with 15% to 20% as singletons. The chain recombines TRBV27 with TRBJ2-1; no clear D. The TCR comes from a male donor between 5 and 29 years old with ankylosing spondylitis or in good health (not recorded which). Material: blood, either unsorted or a sorted T cell fraction (not recorded which). Written as DNA, the CDR3 is TGTGCCAGCAGTTTCCCAGAGCAGTTCTTC. Protein product: CASSFPEQFF.